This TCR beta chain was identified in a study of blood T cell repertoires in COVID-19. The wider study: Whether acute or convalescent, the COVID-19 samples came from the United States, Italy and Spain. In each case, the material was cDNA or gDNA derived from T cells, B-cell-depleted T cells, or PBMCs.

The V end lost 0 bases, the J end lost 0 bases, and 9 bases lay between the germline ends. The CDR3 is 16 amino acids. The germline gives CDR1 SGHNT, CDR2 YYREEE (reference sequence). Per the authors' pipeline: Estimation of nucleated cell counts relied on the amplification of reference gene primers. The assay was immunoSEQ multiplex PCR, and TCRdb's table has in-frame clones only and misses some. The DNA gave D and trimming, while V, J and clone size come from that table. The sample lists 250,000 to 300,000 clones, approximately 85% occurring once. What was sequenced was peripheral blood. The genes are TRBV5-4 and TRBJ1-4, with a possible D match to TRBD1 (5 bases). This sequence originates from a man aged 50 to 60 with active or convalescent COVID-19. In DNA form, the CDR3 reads TGTGCCAGCAGCTTGGGGGCGGGGGCAACTAATGAAAAACTGTTTTTT. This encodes CASSLGAGATNEKLFF.